Listed here are 3 T cell receptor beta chains from one sample, sequenced in a study of shared clonotypes between healthy human individuals. Sequencing used immunoSEQ multiplex PCR; TCRdb keeps in-frame clones, though not all of them. The data show around 940,000 clones, 76% seen once. The specimen was memory CD4+ T cells sorted from blood. Subset defined: CD45RA-negative fraction. These receptors all come from a man aged 18 to 30 in good health.

This chain links TRBV5-4 with TRBJ2-2; the match to TRBD2 covers 7 bases. Germline assignment: CDR1 SGHNT and CDR2 YYREEE (reference sequence). The ends lost 7 bases at V and 6 bases at J; junction bases unmatched: 12. This CDR3 comprises 15 residues. The CDR3 loop is CASGDRGSTAGELFF. In DNA form, the CDR3 reads TGTGCCAGCGGGGATCGCGGGAGTACGGCCGGGGAGCTGTTTTTT.

A word on this clone: In the same sample, other DNA sequences code for this CDR3. The chain recombines TRBV28 with TRBJ2-1; 9 bases are a match to TRBD2. J lost 8 bases, V lost 3 bases, and 5 bases had no gene match. Germline-derived CDR1 and CDR2 are MDHEN and SYDVKM. This CDR3 is 14 amino acids long. The CDR3 sequence is CASSFSGGRDEQFF. As DNA, the CDR3 is TGTGCCAGCAGTTTCAGCGGGGGGAGGGATGAGCAGTTCTTC.

V gene TRBV7-8 combines with J gene TRBJ2-5; possible D gene TRBD1, 5 bases. The germline gives CDR1 SGHVS, CDR2 FQNEAQ. The CDR3 runs to 14 residues. V was shortened by 1 base and J by 5 bases, with 11 bases between the two germline ends. As DNA, the CDR3 is TGTGCCAGCAGCTTAGGGGGCGTATTGGAGACCCAGTACTTC. Its translation: CASSLGGVLETQYF. The entire variable domain, with the rest obtained from reference TRBV7-8 and TRBJ2-5, is as follows: GAGVSQSPRYKVAKRGQDVALRCDPISGHVSLFWYQQALGQGPEFLTYFQNEAQLDKSGLPSDRFFAERPEGSVSTLKIQRTQQEDSAVYLCASSLGGVLETQYFGPGTRLLVL.